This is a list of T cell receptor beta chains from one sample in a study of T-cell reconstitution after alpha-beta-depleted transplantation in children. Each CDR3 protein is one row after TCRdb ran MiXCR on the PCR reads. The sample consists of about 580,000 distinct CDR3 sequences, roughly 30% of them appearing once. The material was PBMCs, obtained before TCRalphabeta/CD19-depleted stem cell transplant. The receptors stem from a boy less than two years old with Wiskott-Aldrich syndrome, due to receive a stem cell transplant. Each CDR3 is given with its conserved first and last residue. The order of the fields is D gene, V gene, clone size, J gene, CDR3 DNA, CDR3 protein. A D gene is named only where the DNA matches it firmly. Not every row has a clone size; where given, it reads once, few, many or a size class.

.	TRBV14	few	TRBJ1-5	TGTGCCAGCAGCCAAGATTGCGGAGGGAACAATCAGCCCCAGCATTTT	CASSQDCGGNNQPQHF
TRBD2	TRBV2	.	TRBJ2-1	TGTGCCAGGGGCCGGGCGGGAGGAAGCAATGAGCAGTTCTTC	CARGRAGGSNEQFF
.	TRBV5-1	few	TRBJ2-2	TGCGCCAGCAGCTTTCGGGATCACGGGGAGCTGTTTTTT	CASSFRDHGELFF
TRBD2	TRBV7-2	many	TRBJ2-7	TGTGCCAGCAGCACGACTAGCGGGAGTTCCTACGAGCAGTACTTC	CASSTTSGSSYEQYF
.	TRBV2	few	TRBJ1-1	TGTGCCAGCAGTCCCCGACAGATCCTGAACACTGAAGCTTTCTTT	CASSPRQILNTEAFF
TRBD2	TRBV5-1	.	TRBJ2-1	TGCGCCAGCCAGACTAGCGGACTTTACAATGAGCAGTTCTTC	CASQTSGLYNEQFF
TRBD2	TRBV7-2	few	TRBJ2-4	TGTGCCAGCAGCTTAGTGGGGACTAGCATGACCAAAAACATTCAGTACTTC	CASSLVGTSMTKNIQYF
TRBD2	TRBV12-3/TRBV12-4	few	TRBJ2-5	TGTGCCAGCAGCCGATTGGGAGGGCAAGAGACCCAGTACTTC	CASSRLGGQETQYF
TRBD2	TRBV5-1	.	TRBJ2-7	TGCGCCAGCAGCCCGTTAGCGGGAGGGCTCAACGAGCAGTACTTC	CASSPLAGGLNEQYF
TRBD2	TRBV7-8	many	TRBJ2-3	TGTGCCAGCAGCCCCATAGCGGGAGGGTTGGCAGATACGCAGTATTTT	CASSPIAGGLADTQYF
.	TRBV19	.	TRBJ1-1	TGTGCCAGTAGTATAGATGGAAGCCGTCGGACTGAAGCTTTCTTT	CASSIDGSRRTEAFF
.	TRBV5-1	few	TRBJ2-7	TGCGCCAGCTGGGTGGAACCGGGACGGGGCTACGAGCAGTACTTC	CASWVEPGRGYEQYF
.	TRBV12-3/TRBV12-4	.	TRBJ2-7	TGTGCCAGCAGTCCCCGGGAGAAGGAAGGCGAGCAGTACTTC	CASSPREKEGEQYF
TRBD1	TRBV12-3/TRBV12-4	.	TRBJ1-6	TGTGCCAGCAGTTTACACAGGGGGTATGATAATTCACCCCTCCACTTT	CASSLHRGYDNSPLHF
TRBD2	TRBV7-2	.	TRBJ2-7	TGTGCCAGCAGCTTGACAGCGGGAGCCTACGAGCAGTACTTC	CASSLTAGAYEQYF
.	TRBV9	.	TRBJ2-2	TGTGCCAGCAGCGTAGTGTCCGGGGAGCTGTTTTTT	CASSVVSGELFF
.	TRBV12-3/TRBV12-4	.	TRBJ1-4	TGTGCCAGCAGTAGGGGACATCGGAGGAACGAAAAACTGTTTTTT	CASSRGHRRNEKLFF
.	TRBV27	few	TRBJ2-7	TGTGCCAGCAGTTCCCCGGACAGTTATTTTCCCTACGAGCAGTACTTC	CASSSPDSYFPYEQYF
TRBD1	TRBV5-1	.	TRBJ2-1	TGCGCCAGCAGCCTTAGAGGGGGCTATACCGAGCAGTTCTTC	CASSLRGGYTEQFF
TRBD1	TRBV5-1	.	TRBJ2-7	TGCGCCAGCAGAGAGACAGGGGGCGCCGAGCAGTACTTC	CASRETGGAEQYF
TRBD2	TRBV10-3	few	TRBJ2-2	TGTGCCATCCTGGGAGGGAGGGCCGACACCGGGGAGCTGTTTTTT	CAILGGRADTGELFF
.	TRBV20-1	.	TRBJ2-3	TGCAGTGCTAGCTTCACGGCGGGAAGCACAGATACGCAGTATTTT	CSASFTAGSTDTQYF
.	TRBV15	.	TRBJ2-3	TGTGCCACCAGCAGATCCGGGGTCCACACAGATACGCAGTATTTT	CATSRSGVHTDTQYF
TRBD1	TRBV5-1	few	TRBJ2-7	TGCGCCAGCAGTGGACAGGGGGGCCTCTCCTACGAGCAGTACTTC	CASSGQGGLSYEQYF
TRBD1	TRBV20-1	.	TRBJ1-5	TGCAGTGCTAGAGATCAGGGACAGGGAGGCAATCAGCCCCAGCATTTT	CSARDQGQGGNQPQHF
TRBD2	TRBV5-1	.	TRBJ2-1	TGCGCCAGCAGCTTGCAGAGCGGGAGAGCGGGCGACAATGAGCAGTTCTTC	CASSLQSGRAGDNEQFF
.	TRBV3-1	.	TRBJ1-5	TGTGCCAGCAGTCTTCCCTCCGGGGGGTCGTATAGCAATCAGCCCCAGCATTTT	CASSLPSGGSYSNQPQHF
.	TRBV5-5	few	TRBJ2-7	TGTGCCAGCAGCGTACCCGGGGGCCCCTACGAGCAGTACTTC	CASSVPGGPYEQYF
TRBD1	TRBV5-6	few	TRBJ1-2	TGTGCCAGCAGCTCAAACCCGGGACAGGGCCGCTATGGCTACACCTTC	CASSSNPGQGRYGYTF
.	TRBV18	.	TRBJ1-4	TGTGCCAGCTCACCAAACAGTGAAAAACTGTTTTTT	CASSPNSEKLFF
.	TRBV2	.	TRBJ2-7	TGTGCCAGCAGAAGGTGGGGGGACTACGAGCAGTACTTC	CASRRWGDYEQYF
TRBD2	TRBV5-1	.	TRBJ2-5	TGCGCCAGCAGCCTTAGCGGGAAAGGAGAGACCCAGTACTTC	CASSLSGKGETQYF
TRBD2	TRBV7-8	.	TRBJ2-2	TGTGCCAGCCTCTTACGAGGAGCGGGAGCCGGGGAGCTGTTTTTT	CASLLRGAGAGELFF
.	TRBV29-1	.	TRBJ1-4	TGCAGCGTCTCGATATGGGGGAGAGAAAAACTGTTTTTT	CSVSIWGREKLFF
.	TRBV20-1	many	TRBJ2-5	TGCAGTGCTTCTCCCCTCCGGGAGACCCAGTACTTC	CSASPLRETQYF
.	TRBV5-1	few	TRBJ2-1	TGCGCCAGCAGCTTGGCCCAGAACAATGAGCAGTTCTTC	CASSLAQNNEQFF
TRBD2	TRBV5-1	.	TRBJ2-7	TGCGCCAGCAGCTTCGGACTAGCGGGATCGAGCTCCTACGAGCAGTGCTTC	CASSFGLAGSSSYEQCF
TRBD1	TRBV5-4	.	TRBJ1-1	TGTGCCAGCAGCTTGGCCTTCGGACAGGGGGTCGGCACTGAAGCTTTCTTT	CASSLAFGQGVGTEAFF
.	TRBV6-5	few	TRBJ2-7	TGTGCCAGCAGTTTCGTACGACTAGGGGGCTCCTACGAGCAGTACTTC	CASSFVRLGGSYEQYF
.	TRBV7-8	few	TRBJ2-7	TGTGCCAGCAGCTTAGACGTCGGGTCCTACGAGCAGTACTTC	CASSLDVGSYEQYF
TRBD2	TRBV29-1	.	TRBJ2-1	TGCAGCGTTGACTGGCTAGCGGGATCGGTCAATGAGCAGTTCTTC	CSVDWLAGSVNEQFF
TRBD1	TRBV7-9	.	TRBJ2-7	TGTGCCAGCAGCGCCGGGACAGGGGTCTACGAGCAGTACTTC	CASSAGTGVYEQYF
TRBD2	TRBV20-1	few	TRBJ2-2	TGCAGTGCTAGAGACGGGAGGGCCAACACCGGGGAGCTGTTTTTT	CSARDGRANTGELFF
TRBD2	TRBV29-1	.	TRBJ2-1	TGCAGCGTTCTGCGCGGGAGCACCCACAATGAGCAGTTCTTC	CSVLRGSTHNEQFF
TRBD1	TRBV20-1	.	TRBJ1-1	TGCAGTGCCCCGGGACAGGTTTTGAACACTGAAGCTTTCTTT	CSAPGQVLNTEAFF
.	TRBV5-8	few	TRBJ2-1	TGTGCCAGCAGCTCCGGACCGGTGCAGTTCTTC	CASSSGPVQFF
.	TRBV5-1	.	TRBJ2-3	TGCGCCAGCAGCTTCGGAGCTAGCGTCCCAGATACGCAGTATTTT	CASSFGASVPDTQYF
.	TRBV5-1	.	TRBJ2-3	TGCACCAGCAGCTTAAGCCGACAGACAGATACGCAGTATTTT	CTSSLSRQTDTQYF